A selection of T cell receptor beta chains follows, all from one sample in a study of T cells in Graves' hyperthyroidism and ophthalmopathy. TCRdb re-analysed the multiplex PCR reads in MiXCR, keeping a single row per CDR3 protein. This table holds some 600,000 distinct CDR3 sequences, approximately 14% found once. Sample: blood. Source of these receptors: a woman in her thirties with Graves' hyperthyroidism that later progressed to Graves' ophthalmopathy. The CDR3 runs from the conserved cysteine through the conserved F or W. The D gene is left open where the match is weak. Not all rows give a size; the values are once, few, many and, for expanded clones, a class.

J | V | size | D | CDR3 | DNA
TRBJ1-3 | TRBV7-2 | many | . | CASSPYRDTGNTIYF | TGTGCCAGCAGCCCGTACCGGGACACTGGAAACACCATATATTTT
TRBJ2-3 | TRBV12-3/TRBV12-4 | many | . | CASSSLGPFTDTQYF | TGTGCCAGCAGCTCCCTGGGGCCTTTCACAGATACGCAGTATTTT
TRBJ2-2 | TRBV18 | . | . | CASSPDPPARTGELFF | TGTGCCAGCTCACCGGACCCGCCCGCGCGGACCGGGGAGCTGTTTTTT
TRBJ2-1 | TRBV5-1 | few | . | CASISGQNPREQFF | TGCGCCAGCATAAGCGGGCAGAATCCCAGAGAGCAGTTCTTC
TRBJ2-5 | TRBV6-1 | many | . | CASRGGLLQETQYF | TGTGCCAGCAGGGGCGGACTACTCCAAGAGACCCAGTACTTC
TRBJ1-1 | TRBV5-8 | many | . | CARRAGSMNTEAFF | TGTGCCCGACGAGCGGGCTCCATGAACACTGAAGCTTTCTTT
TRBJ2-7 | TRBV10-3 | . | . | CAISGAAPYEQYF | TGTGCCATCAGTGGCGCGGCTCCCTACGAGCAGTACTTC
TRBJ2-2 | TRBV7-8 | many | TRBD2 | CASSLGGSTGELFF | TGTGCCAGCAGCTTGGGGGGGTCAACCGGGGAGCTGTTTTTT
TRBJ2-3 | TRBV29-1 | many | TRBD2 | CSVHWTSGPSTDTQYF | TGCAGCGTTCACTGGACTAGCGGACCCAGTACAGATACGCAGTATTTT
TRBJ1-1 | TRBV6-6 | many | . | CASSYGILNTEAFF | TGTGCCAGCAGTTACGGGATCCTGAACACTGAAGCTTTCTTT
TRBJ1-1 | TRBV10-3 | many | . | CAISESRDGTFEAFF | TGTGCCATCAGTGAGTCGAGAGACGGGACTTTCGAAGCTTTCTTT
TRBJ2-1 | TRBV19 | many | TRBD1 | CASTSTGTGSANEQFF | TGTGCCAGTACTTCGACCGGGACAGGGTCCGCCAATGAGCAGTTCTTC
TRBJ1-2 | TRBV30 | many | . | CAWSYDRPSRGYTF | TGTGCCTGGAGTTATGACAGGCCGTCAAGGGGCTACACCTTC
TRBJ1-4 | TRBV19 | many | TRBD1 | CASRLMDRGDEKLFF | TGTGCCAGTAGGCTTATGGACAGGGGGGATGAAAAACTGTTTTTT
TRBJ2-1 | TRBV25-1 | many | TRBD1 | CASSLRQGAYNEQFF | TGTGCCAGCAGTCTGCGACAGGGGGCCTACAATGAGCAGTTCTTC
TRBJ2-7 | TRBV27 | many | TRBD2 | CASQGLAMNPYEQYF | TGTGCCAGCCAGGGACTAGCGATGAACCCCTACGAGCAGTACTTC
TRBJ1-1 | TRBV11-2 | many | TRBD1 | CASSMTGAKTEAFF | TGTGCCAGCAGCATGACAGGGGCTAAGACTGAAGCTTTCTTT
TRBJ2-2 | TRBV3-1 | few | . | CASSQLQGGWSTGELFF | TGTGCCAGCAGCCAATTACAGGGTGGGTGGTCCACCGGGGAGCTGTTTTTT
TRBJ2-3 | TRBV7-2 | many | . | CASSLRALGTDTQYF | TGTGCCAGCAGCTTAAGGGCCCTGGGCACAGATACGCAGTATTTT
TRBJ2-6 | TRBV2 | many | TRBD1 | CASSRLGQISGANVLTF | TGTGCCAGCAGTAGGTTGGGACAGATCTCTGGGGCCAACGTCCTGACTTTC
TRBJ2-5 | TRBV2 | many | . | CASSERGSGETQYF | TGTGCCAGCAGTGAACGGGGATCGGGGGAGACCCAGTACTTC
TRBJ2-1 | TRBV6-7 | many | . | CAAPKQHYNEQFF | TGTGCAGCCCCGAAACAACATTACAATGAGCAGTTCTTC
TRBJ2-1 | TRBV20-1 | many | TRBD2 | CSAIAGLAIYNEQFF | TGCAGTGCCATCGCCGGACTAGCGATTTACAATGAGCAGTTCTTC
TRBJ2-5 | TRBV5-5 | many | . | CASSLLGSSSGTQYF | TGTGCCAGCAGCTTGTTAGGCTCTAGTTCCGGGACCCAGTACTTC
TRBJ2-2 | TRBV19 | few | TRBD2 | CASILSGRSGELFF | TGTGCCAGTATCCTTAGCGGGAGGTCCGGGGAGCTGTTTTTT
TRBJ2-7 | TRBV28 | many | TRBD2 | CASTPGLAGGSFYEQYF | TGTGCCAGCACTCCGGGACTAGCGGGAGGCTCCTTCTACGAGCAGTACTTC
TRBJ2-2 | TRBV27 | many | . | CASGLYAGTGELFF | TGTGCCAGCGGGCTGTACGCGGGCACCGGGGAGCTGTTTTTT
TRBJ1-1 | TRBV30 | . | . | CAWIRFRQLEAFF | TGTGCCTGGATTCGATTCCGACAGCTTGAAGCTTTCTTT
TRBJ1-3 | TRBV30 | many | . | CAWSVMTSSGNTIYF | TGTGCCTGGAGTGTTATGACATCATCTGGAAACACCATATATTTT
TRBJ1-2 | TRBV9 | . | TRBD1 | CASSVVGTGGAHGYTF | TGTGCCAGCAGCGTAGTTGGGACAGGGGGCGCCCATGGCTACACCTTC
TRBJ2-1 | TRBV12-3/TRBV12-4 | many | TRBD2 | CASSLTTSAKGNNEQFF | TGTGCCAGCAGCCTCACGACTAGCGCCAAAGGGAACAATGAGCAGTTCTTC
TRBJ2-2 | TRBV10-3 | many | . | CAISESRGDTGELFF | TGTGCCATCAGTGAGTCTCGTGGAGACACCGGGGAGCTGTTTTTT
TRBJ2-3 | TRBV4-1 | . | . | CASSQERDIRLTDTQYF | TGCGCCAGCAGCCAGGAGCGGGACATCCGACTTACAGATACGCAGTATTTT
TRBJ1-2 | TRBV19 | few | TRBD1 | CASRSPGQDHYGYTF | TGTGCCAGTAGATCCCCCGGACAGGACCACTATGGCTACACCTTC
TRBJ2-7 | TRBV28 | many | TRBD2 | CASNGLAEEISYEQYF | TGTGCCAGCAATGGACTAGCGGAAGAAATATCCTACGAGCAGTACTTC
TRBJ1-2 | TRBV20-1 | . | . | CSARVGGGVLGGYTF | TGCAGTGCTAGAGTTGGAGGAGGGGTGTTAGGTGGCTACACCTTC